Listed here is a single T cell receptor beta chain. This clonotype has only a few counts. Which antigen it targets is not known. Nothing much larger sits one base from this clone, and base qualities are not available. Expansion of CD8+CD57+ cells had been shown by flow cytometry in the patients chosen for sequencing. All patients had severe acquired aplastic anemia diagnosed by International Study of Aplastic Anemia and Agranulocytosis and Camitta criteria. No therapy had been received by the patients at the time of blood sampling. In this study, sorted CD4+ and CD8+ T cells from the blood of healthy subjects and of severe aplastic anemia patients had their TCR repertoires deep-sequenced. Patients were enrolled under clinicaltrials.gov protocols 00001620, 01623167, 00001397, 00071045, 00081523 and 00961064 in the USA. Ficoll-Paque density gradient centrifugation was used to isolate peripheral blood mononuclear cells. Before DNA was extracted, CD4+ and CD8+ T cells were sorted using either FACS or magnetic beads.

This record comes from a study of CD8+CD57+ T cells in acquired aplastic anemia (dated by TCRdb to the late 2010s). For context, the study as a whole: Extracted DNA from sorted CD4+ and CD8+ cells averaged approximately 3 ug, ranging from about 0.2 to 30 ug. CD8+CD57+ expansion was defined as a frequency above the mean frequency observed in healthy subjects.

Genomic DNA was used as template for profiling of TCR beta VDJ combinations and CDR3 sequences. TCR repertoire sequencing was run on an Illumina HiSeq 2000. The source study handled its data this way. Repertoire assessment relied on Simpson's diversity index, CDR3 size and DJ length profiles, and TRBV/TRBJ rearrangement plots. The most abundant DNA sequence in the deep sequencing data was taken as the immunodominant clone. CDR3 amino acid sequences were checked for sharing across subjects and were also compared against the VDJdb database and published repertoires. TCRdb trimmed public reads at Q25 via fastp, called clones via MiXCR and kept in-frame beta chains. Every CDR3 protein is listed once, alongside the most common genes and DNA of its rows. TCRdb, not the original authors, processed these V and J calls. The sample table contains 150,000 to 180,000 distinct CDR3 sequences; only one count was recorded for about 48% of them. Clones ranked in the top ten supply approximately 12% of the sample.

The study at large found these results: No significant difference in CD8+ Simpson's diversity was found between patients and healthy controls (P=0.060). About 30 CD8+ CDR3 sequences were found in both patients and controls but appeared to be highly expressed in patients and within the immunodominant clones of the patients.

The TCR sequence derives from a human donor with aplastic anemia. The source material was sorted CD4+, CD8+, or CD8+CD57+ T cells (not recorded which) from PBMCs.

The CDR3 loop reads CASSLVPGTVYEQYF. In nucleotides, the sequence is TGTGCCAGCAGCTTGGTCCCAGGGACCGTCTACGAGCAGTACTTC. Recombination connected TRBV5-5 to TRBJ2-7; the D gene may be TRBD1 or TRBD2, since each aligns over 5 bases. Taken from cysteine to phenylalanine, the CDR3 has 15 residues. The DNA shown is the 45-base CDR3, in frame from base 1. According to the germline V gene (reference sequence), CDR1 reads SGHKS and CDR2 reads YYEKEE. The trim is 0 bases for V and 3 bases for J, with a gap of 13 bases between the germline ends.